What follows are 9 T cell receptor beta chains derived from one specimen sequenced in a study of PD-1 blockade in mismatch repair-deficient tumors. Data came from immunoSEQ multiplex PCR; TCRdb stores just in-frame clones and leaves some out. The table has approximately 22,000 clones, just under 85% seen once. The sequenced sample was peripheral blood, obtained 2 weeks after starting pembrolizumab. These receptors were obtained from an adult with mismatch repair-deficient cancer.

Here the CDR3 reads CASSPRAPERTQYF. In DNA, the CDR3 is TGTGCCAGCAGCCCCAGAGCCCCGGAAAGGACCCAGTACTTC. V gene TRBV7-9 combines with J gene TRBJ2-5; D unclear. The CDR3 is 14 amino acids. Looked up from germline, CDR1 is SEHNR and CDR2 is FQNEAQ (reference sequence). V gave up 5 bases and J gave up 7 bases, with 17 bases separating them.

The chain recombines TRBV5-1 with TRBJ2-1; tentative D call: TRBD2 (6 bases). The V gene's germline CDR1 is SGHRS and CDR2 YFSETQ. The CDR3 sequence is 16 residues long. V lost 3 bases to trimming and J lost 4 bases, with 17 bases between them. CDR3 protein: CASSSKEGPYYNEQFF. The DNA for the CDR3 is TGCGCCAGCAGCTCGAAGGAGGGCCCATATTACAATGAGCAGTTCTTC. Full variable domain (outside the CDR3, taken from reference TRBV5-1 and TRBJ2-1): KAGVTQTPRYLIKTRGQQVTLSCSPISGHRSVSWYQQTPGQGLQFLFEYFSETQRNKGNFPGRFSGRQFSNSRSEMNVSTLELGDSALYLCASSSKEGPYYNEQFFGPGTRLTVL.

This chain uses TRBV18 with TRBJ2-5; D unresolved. Per germline, CDR1 KGHSH and CDR2 LQKENI. V lost 1 base and J 2 bases, leaving 11 bases between the germline ends. The CDR3 is made up of 15 amino acids. CDR3 coding DNA: TGTGCCAGCTCACCACTGCAGGTCAGACAAGAGACCCAGTACTTC. It translates to CASSPLQVRQETQYF. Filled out from reference TRBV18 and TRBJ2-5, the complete variable domain reads NAGVMQNPRHLVRRRGQEARLRCSPMKGHSHVYWYRQLPEEGLKFMVYLQKENIIDESGMPKERFSAEFPKEGPSILRIQQVVRGDSAAYFCASSPLQVRQETQYFGPGTRLLVL.

The rearrangement uses TRBV19 and TRBJ2-5, with 7 bases fitting TRBD1. The J segment lost 4 bases and the V segment lost 5 bases, leaving 10 bases of the junction unmatched. This CDR3 comprises 15 residues. CDR1 and CDR2 (germline): LNHDA, SQIVND (reference sequence). CDR3 DNA sequence: TGTGCCAGTAGTGCCAATAGGGGGCGCCCAGAGACCCAGTACTTC. Residues: CASSANRGRPETQYF.

The chain couples TRBV10-3 to TRBJ2-7, with D hard to call. V lost 7 bases and J 5 bases, leaving 18 bases between the germline ends. This CDR3 is 14 amino acids long. From germline, CDR1 is ENHRY and CDR2 SYGVKD. CDR3 in amino acids: CAIKESALGDEQYF. CDR3 bases: TGTGCCATCAAGGAGTCGGCCCTTGGGGACGAGCAGTACTTC.

CDR3 protein: CASSSGTGFTGELFF. The CDR3 DNA reads as TGTGCCAGCAGTTCCGGGACAGGGTTCACCGGGGAGCTGTTTTTT. The rearrangement links TRBV6-5 to TRBJ2-2, with TRBD1 identical over 9 bases. CDR3 size: 15 residues. After removal of 4 bases from V and 4 bases from J, the junction contained 4 bases not matched to a gene. Germline loops: CDR1 MNHEY, CDR2 SVGAGI.

This sequence joins TRBV29-1 and TRBJ2-1, with 7 bases that match TRBD2. CDR3 length: 16 residues. Germline V gene data show CDR1 as SQVTM and CDR2 as ANQGSEA. V shed 1 base, J shed 0 bases, and the junction held 6 bases outside the gene matches. The CDR3 nucleotides read TGCAGCGTTGAAGTGTCTAGCGGAAGCTCCTACAATGAGCAGTTCTTC. Its translation is CSVEVSSGSSYNEQFF.

The V call is TRBV11-2, the J call TRBJ2-7; D remains unclear. Germline V gives CDR1 SGHAT, CDR2 FQNNGV. V lost 0 bases and J lost 2, with 11 bases in between. The CDR3 loop spans 15 amino acids. The CDR3 bases are TGTGCCAGCAGCTTAGATTCGACATCCACCTACGAGCAGTACTTC. Translated, it gives CASSLDSTSTYEQYF.

The chain has TRBV9 and TRBJ2-1; D call uncertain. Germline V lookup: CDR1 SGDLS, CDR2 YYNGEE. V lost 2 bases, J lost 10 bases, and 19 bases lay in between. This CDR3 spans 15 amino acids. CDR3 loop: CASSVDPEGAREQFF. The CDR3 nucleotides read TGTGCCAGCAGCGTCGACCCCGAAGGCGCCCGAGAGCAGTTCTTC. The variable domain in full, completed from reference TRBV9 and TRBJ2-1, reads DSGVTQTPKHLITATGQRVTLRCSPRSGDLSVYWYQQSLDQGLQFLIQYYNGEERAKGNILERFSAQQFPDLHSELNLSSLELGDSALYFCASSVDPEGAREQFFGPGTRLTVL.